The 23 T cell receptor beta chains below all came from one sample that was sequenced in a study of blood T cell repertoires in COVID-19. Method: immunoSEQ multiplex PCR; TCRdb's copy keeps in-frame clones and lacks some. The data contain roughly 300,000 clones, around 86% of them seen just once; the ten biggest clones take up about 3.2%. The sequenced material came from peripheral blood. The receptors were gathered from a woman in her fifties or sixties with active or convalescent COVID-19.

The V and J genes are TRBV9 and TRBJ2-1, with 9 positions matching TRBD2. Germline V lookup: CDR1 SGDLS, CDR2 YYNGEE. The CDR3 runs to 16 residues. V was pared by 4 bases and J by 0 bases, with 5 bases of the junction left unmatched. The CDR3: CASSSLAGSSYNEQFF. CDR3 nucleotide sequence: TGTGCCAGCAGCTCCCTAGCGGGGAGCTCCTACAATGAGCAGTTCTTC.

The chain combines TRBV7-3 with TRBJ2-3; TRBD2 matches 8 bases. The ends lost 2 bases at V and 4 bases at J; junction bases unmatched: 14. The CDR3 consists of 18 residues. Germline CDR1 and CDR2: SGHTA and FQGTGA. The CDR3 loop reads CASSLDPRNGGVPDTQYF. The CDR3 DNA reads as TGTGCCAGCAGCTTAGACCCCCGCAACGGGGGGGTTCCAGATACGCAGTATTTT.

The chain has TRBV23-1 and TRBJ1-1; weak D call: TRBD1 (6 bases). TRBV23-1 qualifies as an ORF whose function is uncertain. This CDR3 comprises 16 residues. Trimming cost V 2 bases and J 11 bases, with 24 bases left between them. The CDR3 DNA reads TGCGCCAGCAGTCAAGGTCATAAGGGGGTCAGTGCAACGGCTTTCTTT. Translating gives CASSQGHKGVSATAFF.

The chain carries TRBV12-3 or TRBV12-4 and TRBJ1-5; possibly TRBD1 for D (6 bases). The end of the DNA fits TRBJ2-3 better, so the J call may be wrong. The CDR3 is 13 amino acids. CDR3 coding DNA: TGTGCCAGCAGTTTAGGGACAGTGCAGCCCCAGTATTTT. It is translated as CASSLGTVQPQYF.

The chain recombines TRBV15 with TRBJ2-1; TRBD1 aligns across 9 bases. Per germline, CDR1 LNHNV and CDR2 YYDKDF (reference sequence). The CDR3 loop spans 17 amino acids. The trim removed 0 bases at V and 8 bases at J, leaving 11 bases unmatched. DNA for the CDR3: TGTGCCACCAGCAGAGATAAGGGGACAGGGACTGCCCATGAGCAGTTCTTC. This codes for CATSRDKGTGTAHEQFF.

This chain joins TRBV18 and TRBJ2-5, with 12 nucleotides matching TRBD2. Germline trimming cut 3 bases from V and 1 base from J; bases unmatched to any gene: 3. CDR1 and CDR2 from the germline V gene are KGHSH and LQKENI. The CDR3 loop spans 16 amino acids. The CDR3 sequence: CASSPLLAGGQETQYF. The CDR3 coding sequence is TGTGCCAGCTCACCCCTACTAGCGGGGGGCCAAGAGACCCAGTACTTC.

The rearrangement joins TRBV6-2 or TRBV6-3 to TRBJ1-6; D is possibly TRBD1 (6 bases). Trimming took 1 base from V and 3 from J, leaving 10 bases between them. Germline V gene lookup returns CDR1 MNHEY and CDR2 SVGEGT. This CDR3 spans 16 amino acids. CDR3 nucleotide sequence: TGTGCCAGCAGTTACTGGCAGGGGTACTATAATTCACCCCTCCACTTT. It specifies CASSYWQGYYNSPLHF.

V gene TRBV18 combines with J gene TRBJ2-7; 7 nucleotides line up with TRBD1. J was trimmed by 4 bases and V by 4 bases; bases with no gene match: 7. Germline CDR1 KGHSH, CDR2 LQKENI. CDR3 size: 14 residues. The CDR3: CASSQRQGPYEQYF. In nucleotides, the CDR3 is TGTGCCAGCTCACAAAGACAGGGTCCTTACGAGCAGTACTTC.

The table lists this clone with many counts. The CDR3 loop is CARAGQGDYEQYF. In DNA, the CDR3 is TGCGCCAGGGCCGGACAGGGGGACTACGAGCAGTACTTC. V usage is TRBV5-1 and J usage is TRBJ2-7, with 10 bases lining up with TRBD1. CDR1 and CDR2 from the germline V gene are SGHRS and YFSETQ. The CDR3 is made up of 13 amino acids. With 8 bases clipped from V and 3 bases from J, the junction kept 5 bases outside the gene matches.

This clone was counted a single time. V is TRBV28 and J is TRBJ1-5; D perhaps matches TRBD1 (5 bases). V was trimmed by 3 bases and J by 5 bases, leaving 14 bases between them. The CDR3 contains 15 residues. The germline V gene has CDR1 MDHEN and CDR2 SYDVKM. CDR3 sequence (DNA): TGTGCCAGCAGTTTCCCACTCACAGGAGATCAGCCCCAGCATTTT. Amino acids: CASSFPLTGDQPQHF.

This chain uses TRBV9 with TRBJ1-2; D may be TRBD1 (6 bases). V was cut by 6 bases and J by 6 bases, with 15 bases left in between. The CDR3 is made up of 13 amino acids. CDR1 SGDLS and CDR2 YYNGEE come from the germline V gene. The CDR3 DNA sequence: TGTGCCAGCACCCATTTCAGGGGCCATGGCTACACCTTC. Translated: CASTHFRGHGYTF. Full variable domain (rest looked up from reference TRBV9 and TRBJ1-2): DSGVTQTPKHLITATGQRVTLRCSPRSGDLSVYWYQQSLDQGLQFLIQYYNGEERAKGNILERFSAQQFPDLHSELNLSSLELGDSALYFCASTHFRGHGYTFGSGTRLTVV.

The chain is built from TRBV7-9 and TRBJ1-4; 8 positions agree with TRBD1. Germline loops: CDR1 SEHNR, CDR2 FQNEAQ (reference sequence). The CDR3 extends over 15 amino acids. V shed 4 bases and J 8 bases; nucleotides not matched to a gene: 9. CDR3 in amino acids: CASSSTGDHREKLFF. The CDR3 DNA reads TGTGCCAGCAGCTCGACAGGGGACCATCGGGAAAAACTGTTTTTT.

The chain uses TRBV5-1 and TRBJ2-5, with a possible D match to TRBD2 (5 bases). From germline, CDR1 is SGHRS and CDR2 YFSETQ. The V gene lost 1 base and the J gene lost 5 bases, with 12 bases spanning the gap. The CDR3 length is 14 residues. The CDR3 sequence is CASSLFGVGETQYF. The CDR3 DNA sequence: TGCGCCAGCAGCTTGTTCGGGGTCGGGGAGACCCAGTACTTC.

V is TRBV5-4 and J is TRBJ1-1; D remains ambiguous. Germline lookup yields CDR1 SGHNT and CDR2 YYREEE (reference sequence). V gave up 4 bases and J gave up 1 base, with 8 bases separating them. CDR3 length equals 13 residues. The chain's CDR3 is CASSTIWNTEAFF. The CDR3 bases are TGTGCCAGCAGCACTATATGGAACACTGAAGCTTTCTTT.

Here the CDR3 reads CASSHQGVPPGNEQFF. In DNA form, the CDR3 reads TGTGCCAGCAGCCATCAAGGAGTCCCTCCTGGCAATGAGCAGTTCTTC. J is TRBJ2-1 and V is TRBV7-8; D remains unclear. V was trimmed by 5 bases and J by 6 bases, leaving 20 bases between them. The CDR3 totals 16 residues. CDR1 is SGHVS, CDR2 FQNEAQ, per germline.

The chain joins TRBV5-6 to TRBJ2-3; TRBD2 matches at 14 bases. The V segment lost 4 bases and the J segment 2 bases; nucleotides outside the gene matches: 9. The germline CDR1 and CDR2 sequences are SGHDT and YYEEEE. The CDR3 runs to 18 residues. The DNA for the CDR3 is TGTGCCAGCAGCCAGTGGACTAGCGGGGGGATACTCACAGATACGCAGTATTTT. This translates into CASSQWTSGGILTDTQYF. The full variable domain, in which reference TRBV5-6 and TRBJ2-3 provide the parts outside the CDR3, is DAGVTQSPTHLIKTRGQQVTLRCSPKSGHDTVSWYQQALGQGPQFIFQYYEEEERQRGNFPDRFSGHQFPNYSSELNVNALLLGDSALYLCASSQWTSGGILTDTQYFGPGTRLTVL.

This chain joins TRBV7-7 and TRBJ2-1; 7 nucleotides match TRBD1. The junction had 8 bases not matched to a gene; V was cut back by 5 bases and J by 4 bases. The CDR3 length is 15 residues. Germline V gene lookup returns CDR1 SSHAT and CDR2 FNYEAQ (reference sequence). The DNA for the CDR3 is TGTGCCAGCAGCAATGGACAGGCCTCGTACAATGAGCAGTTCTTC. Its translation is CASSNGQASYNEQFF.

The sample holds one count of this clone. The V call is TRBV23-1, the J call TRBJ2-3, with TRBD2 as a possible D gene (5 bases). TRBV23-1 belongs to the ORF category, with a function that is uncertain. V was trimmed by 4 bases and J by 2 bases, leaving 22 bases between them. This CDR3 comprises 18 residues. As DNA, the CDR3 is TGCGCCAGCAGTCGATCCAAGGCCCAGGAGGTGCCCACAGATACGCAGTATTTT. Translated, it gives CASSRSKAQEVPTDTQYF.

V gene TRBV2 combines with J gene TRBJ2-3; 10 bases match TRBD1. This CDR3 comprises 15 residues. The V segment lost 9 bases and the J segment 2 bases; nucleotides outside the gene matches: 8. The V gene's germline CDR1 is SNHLY and CDR2 FYNNEI. CDR3 nucleotide sequence: TGTGCCAGTCTCGGGACAGGGGCCCTCACAGATACGCAGTATTTT. This encodes CASLGTGALTDTQYF. The entire variable domain, with the rest obtained from reference TRBV2 and TRBJ2-3, is as follows: EPEVTQTPSHQVTQMGQEVILRCVPISNHLYFYWYRQILGQKVEFLVSFYNNEISEKSEIFDDQFSVERPDGSNFTLKIRSTKLEDSAMYFCASLGTGALTDTQYFGPGTRLTVL.

This clone has only a few counts. The chain carries TRBV3-1 (or the pseudogene TRBV3-2) and TRBJ2-5; TRBD1 might be the D (5 bases). V was cut by 0 bases and J by 5 bases, with 16 bases left in between. The length of the CDR3 is 16 residues. The germline CDR1 and CDR2 sequences are LGHDT and YNNKEL (reference sequence). The CDR3 coding sequence is TGTGCCAGCAGCCAAGATGTTGCCAGGGCCGGGGAGACCCAGTACTTC. It specifies CASSQDVARAGETQYF.

The chain is built from TRBV25-1 and TRBJ1-6; D is possibly TRBD1 (6 bases). Germline-derived CDR1 and CDR2 are MGHDK and SYGVNS. V was clipped by 6 bases and J by 4 bases, with 10 bases between them. The CDR3 is 14 residues long. The chain's CDR3 is CASRDSIYNSPLHF. The CDR3, as DNA: TGTGCCAGCAGGGACAGTATATATAATTCACCCCTCCACTTT.

The CDR3 DNA reads as TGTGCCAGCAGCGTCCACGGAGCGGGGGGACAAGAGACCCAGTACTTC. This codes for CASSVHGAGGQETQYF. The rearrangement links TRBV11-2 to TRBJ2-5, with 9 nucleotides matching TRBD2. Germline trimming cut 5 bases from V and 2 bases from J; bases unmatched to any gene: 9. Per the germline V gene, CDR1 is SGHAT and CDR2 is FQNNGV. The CDR3 sequence is 16 residues long. The variable domain in full, with the rest retrieved from reference TRBV11-2 and TRBJ2-5, is EAGVAQSPRYKIIEKRQSVAFWCNPISGHATLYWYQQILGQGPKLLIQFQNNGVVDDSQLPKDRFSAERLKGVDSTLKIQPAKLEDSAVYLCASSVHGAGGQETQYFGPGTRLLVL.

V usage is TRBV5-6 and J usage is TRBJ2-2; TRBD1 agrees at 7 bases. Trimming took 4 bases from V and 6 from J; bases not matched to a gene: 3. This CDR3 has 13 amino acids. Germline V gene lookup returns CDR1 SGHDT and CDR2 YYEEEE. The CDR3 bases are TGTGCCAGCAGCAGAACAGGGGCCGGGGAGCTGTTTTTT. Protein product: CASSRTGAGELFF.